The 21 T cell receptor beta chains given below trace back to one sample, sequenced in a study of T cell repertoires in cytomegalovirus infection. TCRdb itself ran the reads through MiXCR, one entry per CDR3 protein. This sample carries 250,000 or so distinct CDR3 sequences, 8% to 9.5% of them seen once, and the ten largest clones take around 16%. Sample: PBMCs. The source is a human donor in good health (CMV status not recorded). Some clones in this sample may be carry-over from other donors' samples.

This clonotype occurred many times. The chain employs TRBV6-6 and TRBJ2-5; D gene ambiguous. CDR3 size: 13 residues. CDR1 and CDR2 from the germline V gene are MNHNY and SVGAGI (reference sequence). V lost 0 bases and J 1 base, leaving 3 bases between the germline ends. The CDR3 nucleotides read TGTGCCAGCAGTTACTCGAGCCAAGAGACCCAGTACTTC. Protein sequence: CASSYSSQETQYF.

This clonotype was found many times. The V call is TRBV7-2, the J call TRBJ1-6; weak D call: TRBD1 (6 bases). V lost 2 bases to trimming and J lost 7 bases, with 12 bases between them. The CDR3 sequence is 15 residues long. CDR1 SGHTA and CDR2 FQGNSA come from the germline V gene. CDR3 DNA sequence: TGTGCCAGCAGCTTACGTCTGCAGGGGAATTCACCCCTCCACTTT. Residues: CASSLRLQGNSPLHF.

This clonotype appeared many times. The V and J genes are TRBV28 and TRBJ2-7; possible D gene TRBD2, 6 bases. Trimming left V 2 bases short and J 6 bases short, with 11 bases between. The germline V gene encodes CDR1 MDHEN and CDR2 SYDVKM. This CDR3 contains 13 residues. CDR3 amino acids: CASSLRVGGEQYF. DNA of the CDR3: TGTGCCAGCAGTTTACGGGTGGGGGGCGAGCAGTACTTC.

In its sample, this clonotype was seen a few times. The chain carries TRBV28 and TRBJ1-5; D may be TRBD1 (6 bases). Germline values: CDR1 MDHEN, CDR2 SYDVKM. With 3 bases removed from V and 0 bases from J, the gap between germline ends came to 21 bases. The CDR3 is 19 amino acids. The CDR3, as DNA: TGTGCCAGCAGTTTCCTCGGACAGCCGGGGGCATATAGCAATCAGCCCCAGCATTTT. Encoded protein: CASSFLGQPGAYSNQPQHF. The whole variable domain, remainder taken from reference TRBV28 and TRBJ1-5, is DVKVTQSSRYLVKRTGEKVFLECVQDMDHENMFWYRQDPGLGLRLIYFSYDVKMKEKGDIPEGYSVSREKKERFSLILESASTNQTSMYLCASSFLGQPGAYSNQPQHFGDGTRLSIL.

The sample holds many counts of this clonotype. The chain links TRBV28 to TRBJ1-5; D possibly corresponds to TRBD1 (5 bases). The V end was cut by 3 bases, the J end by 7 bases, with 7 bases between. Germline lookup yields CDR1 MDHEN and CDR2 SYDVKM. The CDR3 length is 12 residues. CDR3 DNA: TGTGCCAGCAGTTTGAAGGGGCAGCCCCAGCATTTT. This codes for CASSLKGQPQHF.

The table lists this clonotype with many counts. The V call is TRBV28, the J call TRBJ2-1; D may be TRBD2 (5 bases). Trimming stripped 3 bases from V and 7 bases from J, with 10 bases between. Germline values: CDR1 MDHEN, CDR2 SYDVKM. This CDR3 is 13 amino acids long. The CDR3 coding sequence is TGTGCCAGCAGTTTCGAGGGTCCAAATGAGCAGTTCTTC. The encoded protein is CASSFEGPNEQFF.

In this sample, this clonotype turned up a few times. J is TRBJ2-1 and V is TRBV5-6; the D is unclear. Germline loops: CDR1 SGHDT, CDR2 YYEEEE. The CDR3 is 12 residues long. V lost 5 bases and J lost 9, with 12 bases in between. CDR3 region: CASSFGTIEQFF. DNA for the CDR3: TGTGCCAGCAGTTTTGGTACGATTGAGCAGTTCTTC. Looking up the rest from reference TRBV5-6 and TRBJ2-1 gives the full variable domain: DAGVTQSPTHLIKTRGQQVTLRCSPKSGHDTVSWYQQALGQGPQFIFQYYEEEERQRGNFPDRFSGHQFPNYSSELNVNALLLGDSALYLCASSFGTIEQFFGPGTRLTVL.

This clonotype was observed many times. The chain uses TRBV7-2 and TRBJ1-6; D possibly corresponds to TRBD1 (5 bases). V was pared by 5 bases and J by 13 bases, with 21 bases between. Looked up from germline, CDR1 is SGHTA and CDR2 is FQGNSA. The length of the CDR3 is 15 residues. Here the CDR3 reads CASSPGLGTGWPLHF. DNA for the CDR3: TGTGCCAGCAGCCCCGGACTCGGGACGGGATGGCCCCTCCACTTT.

This clonotype was counted many times. V is TRBV7-2 and J is TRBJ1-5, with 9 nucleotides matching TRBD1. Trimming took 5 bases from V and 6 from J; bases not matched to a gene: 14. Germline assignment: CDR1 SGHTA and CDR2 FQGNSA. The CDR3 contains 17 residues. The CDR3 nucleotides are TGTGCCAGCAGCCCGGGGGGACGGGACAGGGTCTCTCAGCCCCAGCATTTT. It translates to CASSPGGRDRVSQPQHF.

This clonotype was counted between two and nine times. This chain joins TRBV9 and TRBJ2-5; D possibly matches TRBD1 or TRBD2 (5 bases each). Germline-derived CDR1 and CDR2 are SGDLS and YYNGEE. The CDR3 has 14 residues. Trimming took 2 bases from V and 0 from J, leaving 8 bases between them. The CDR3 sequence is CASSVGPNQETQYF. CDR3 sequence (DNA): TGTGCCAGCAGCGTGGGACCGAACCAAGAGACCCAGTACTTC.

This clonotype was seen ten or more times. This chain connects TRBV20-1 to TRBJ1-1; D gene unclear. V dropped 0 bases and J dropped 4 bases, with 24 bases sitting between them. The V gene's germline CDR1 is DFQATT and CDR2 SNEGSKA (reference sequence). The CDR3 is made up of 18 amino acids. The CDR3 is CSARDSRPNRDDGTEAFF. CDR3 DNA: TGCAGTGCTAGAGATTCAAGGCCTAACCGAGACGACGGCACTGAAGCTTTCTTT.

This chain joins TRBV12-3 or TRBV12-4 and TRBJ2-3, with D unclear. The CDR3 length is 15 residues. Trimming cost V 2 bases and J 6 bases, with 15 bases left between them. CDR3: CASSLQRPASDTQYF. The CDR3 DNA follows: TGTGCCAGCAGTTTACAGCGTCCCGCTTCGGATACGCAGTATTTT.

This clonotype was seen more than once but under ten times. The CDR3 loop reads CASSESGTRHEQYF. Written as DNA, the CDR3 is TGTGCCAGCAGTGAATCCGGGACACGCCACGAGCAGTACTTC. The J gene is TRBJ2-7, the V gene TRBV25-1, with D perhaps matching TRBD1 (6 bases). V gave up 1 base and J gave up 5 bases, with 12 bases separating them. The germline gives CDR1 MGHDK, CDR2 SYGVNS. CDR3 length equals 14 residues.

The J gene is TRBJ1-5, the V gene TRBV19, with D perhaps TRBD1 (6 bases). The germline V gene encodes CDR1 LNHDA and CDR2 SQIVND (reference sequence). The length of the CDR3 is 13 residues. V lost 6 bases, J lost 7 bases, and 13 bases lay in between. The CDR3 loop is CASRITGTQPQHF. The CDR3 coding sequence is TGTGCCAGTAGAATTACCGGGACACAGCCCCAGCATTTT.

This sequence joins TRBV20-1 and TRBJ1-1; D is unresolved. The CDR3 has 13 amino acids. Germline CDR1 is DFQATT and CDR2 is SNEGSKA (reference sequence). The V end was cut by 3 bases, the J end by 0 bases, with 8 bases between. The CDR3 sequence: CSARWTVNTEAFF. The CDR3 DNA is TGCAGTGCTAGGTGGACGGTGAACACTGAAGCTTTCTTT.

This clonotype has at least ten counts. This chain joins TRBV20-1 and TRBJ2-4; D is ambiguous. The CDR3 is 13 residues long. Between the trimmed V and J ends, which lost 5 bases and 1 base, there was a span of 9 bases. The germline gives CDR1 DFQATT, CDR2 SNEGSKA (reference sequence). The CDR3 nucleotides read TGCAGTGCTTCTCCAGAGGCCAAAAACATTCAGTACTTC. Residues: CSASPEAKNIQYF.

This clonotype was counted at least ten times. This sequence joins TRBV4-3 and TRBJ1-1; 9 bases are shared with TRBD1. The germline V gene encodes CDR1 LGHNA and CDR2 YSLEER. Trimming took 1 base from V and 4 from J; bases not matched to a gene: 10. The CDR3 is 17 residues long. Here the CDR3 DNA reads TGCGCCAGCAGCCAAGGGGTCGGACAGGGGTTGTTCACTGAAGCTTTCTTT. Translating gives CASSQGVGQGLFTEAFF.

This clonotype was seen repeatedly, ten times or more. The chain couples TRBV7-2 to TRBJ1-2, with TRBD1 matching 9 bases. Germline CDR1 SGHTA, CDR2 FQGNSA. V shed 5 bases, J shed 1 base, and the junction held 5 bases outside the gene matches. There are 15 residues in the CDR3. The CDR3 loop is CASSEGQGLNYGYTF. Written as DNA, the CDR3 is TGTGCCAGCAGCGAAGGACAGGGGCTTAACTATGGCTACACCTTC. The entire variable domain, with the rest obtained from reference TRBV7-2 and TRBJ1-2, is as follows: GAGVSQSPSNKVTEKGKDVELRCDPISGHTALYWYRQSLGQGLEFLIYFQGNSAPDKSGLPSDRFSAERTGGSVSTLTIQRTQQEDSAVYLCASSEGQGLNYGYTFGSGTRLTVV.

This clonotype was found many times. The chain recombines TRBV11-2 with TRBJ2-1; 9 bases align to TRBD2. The CDR3 extends over 15 amino acids. CDR1 is SGHAT and CDR2 is FQNNGV in the germline V gene. The junction had 2 bases not matched to a gene; V was cut back by 5 bases and J by 0 bases. The CDR3 loop reads CASSVLAGSYNEQFF. The CDR3 bases are TGTGCCAGCAGCGTACTAGCGGGCTCCTACAATGAGCAGTTCTTC. Using reference TRBV11-2 and TRBJ2-1 for the parts outside the CDR3, the full variable domain is EAGVAQSPRYKIIEKRQSVAFWCNPISGHATLYWYQQILGQGPKLLIQFQNNGVVDDSQLPKDRFSAERLKGVDSTLKIQPAKLEDSAVYLCASSVLAGSYNEQFFGPGTRLTVL.

This clonotype came up many times. The chain uses TRBV7-2 and TRBJ2-3, with unresolved D. The CDR3 is made up of 11 amino acids. Between the trimmed V and J ends, which lost 5 bases and 6 bases, there was a span of 6 bases. Germline V gene lookup returns CDR1 SGHTA and CDR2 FQGNSA. CDR3 sequence reads: CASSAPDTQYF. CDR3 DNA sequence: TGTGCCAGCAGCGCCCCGGATACGCAGTATTTT.

This clonotype was found a few times. The V and J genes are TRBV28 and TRBJ2-1; a weak D match, TRBD1 (6 bases). The CDR3 is 15 residues long. V was shortened by 2 bases and J by 2 bases, with 10 bases between the two germline ends. Germline CDR1 MDHEN, CDR2 SYDVKM. In DNA form, the CDR3 reads TGTGCCAGCAGTTTACCGACAGGAACCTACAATGAGCAGTTCTTC. The encoded protein is CASSLPTGTYNEQFF.